These 15 T cell receptor beta chains share one sample of origin, sequenced in a study of blood T cell repertoires in COVID-19. Sequencing was performed with immunoSEQ multiplex PCR; in TCRdb, only in-frame clones are kept and a portion is missing. The data show 250,000 to 350,000 clones, 86% seen once. Specimen: peripheral blood. The receptors originated from a young woman with active or convalescent COVID-19.

The J gene is TRBJ1-1, the V gene TRBV13; tentative D call: TRBD1 (6 bases). Germline CDR1 reads PRHDT; CDR2 reads FYEKMQ (reference sequence). The CDR3 totals 15 residues. V was trimmed by 0 bases and J by 1 base, leaving 9 bases between them. CDR3 DNA sequence: TGTGCCAGCAGCTTAGGCCTGACAGGGAACACTGAAGCTTTCTTT. It yields the protein CASSLGLTGNTEAFF.

The CDR3, as DNA: TGTGCCTGGAGAGCCGCGGGGAAGGCGAATCAGCCCCAGCATTTT. Translating it yields CAWRAAGKANQPQHF. V is TRBV30 and J is TRBJ1-5; D ambiguous. Germline CDR1 is GTSNPN and CDR2 is SVGIG (reference sequence). CDR3 length: 15 amino acids. Trimming cost V 3 bases and J 4 bases, with 16 bases left between them.

This CDR3 reads CASSVTTGTDTQYF. In DNA form, the CDR3 reads TGTGCCAGCAGCGTTACTACGGGCACAGATACGCAGTATTTT. The rearrangement uses TRBV7-8 and TRBJ2-3, with D unresolved. From germline, CDR1 is SGHVS and CDR2 FQNEAQ. This CDR3 is built from 14 residues. Trimming removed 5 bases from V and 1 base from J, with 10 bases in between.

This chain links TRBV28 with TRBJ2-1, with D perhaps matching TRBD1 (6 bases). Germline V CDR1 and CDR2: MDHEN, SYDVKM. CDR3 length: 17 amino acids. V gave up 5 bases and J gave up 6 bases, with 23 bases separating them. The CDR3 DNA is TGTGCCAGCAGTCTAACTCCGGGACACGGAATCCCCAATGAGCAGTTCTTC. Its translation: CASSLTPGHGIPNEQFF.

The V call is TRBV15, the J call TRBJ2-5, with D perhaps matching TRBD1 (6 bases). V was cut by 6 bases and J by 5 bases, with 16 bases left in between. This CDR3 has 14 residues. Germline CDR1 is LNHNV and CDR2 is YYDKDF (reference sequence). DNA for the CDR3: TGTGCCACCAGTAACCCACAGGGTTTGGAGACCCAGTACTTC. As protein: CATSNPQGLETQYF.

The rearrangement uses TRBV7-2 and TRBJ1-2; D remains unclear. CDR1 and CDR2 from the germline V gene are SGHTA and FQGNSA. V lost 5 bases and J 3 bases, leaving 16 bases between the germline ends. This CDR3 spans 15 amino acids. The CDR3 sequence: CASSVASDLHYGYTF. The CDR3 DNA reads as TGTGCCAGCAGCGTGGCCAGCGACCTCCACTATGGCTACACCTTC.

The chain is built from TRBV30 and TRBJ1-1, with a tentative D call TRBD1 (5 bases). The CDR3 covers 13 residues. Germline values: CDR1 GTSNPN, CDR2 SVGIG (reference sequence). V lost 2 bases to trimming and J lost 4 bases, with 11 bases between them. For the CDR3, the DNA is TGTGCCTGGAGTCGGGGGGATGGCACTGAAGCTTTCTTT. Encoded protein: CAWSRGDGTEAFF.

This chain uses TRBV18 with TRBJ1-5, with D tentatively TRBD1 (5 bases). The CDR3 consists of 15 residues. The V gene lost 3 bases and the J gene lost 2 bases, with 11 bases spanning the gap. From germline, CDR1 is KGHSH and CDR2 LQKENI. DNA of the CDR3: TGTGCCAGCTCACCTCAGGGAATAGGCAATCAGCCCCAGCATTTT. Protein: CASSPQGIGNQPQHF. The complete variable domain, with remaining parts taken from reference TRBV18 and TRBJ1-5, reads NAGVMQNPRHLVRRRGQEARLRCSPMKGHSHVYWYRQLPEEGLKFMVYLQKENIIDESGMPKERFSAEFPKEGPSILRIQQVVRGDSAAYFCASSPQGIGNQPQHFGDGTRLSIL.

The rearrangement links TRBV7-3 to TRBJ1-2; D possibly corresponds to TRBD1 (5 bases). V was pared by 5 bases and J by 6 bases, with 13 bases between. The CDR3 has 13 amino acids. CDR1 is SGHTA and CDR2 is FQGTGA in the germline V gene. CDR3 residues: CASSPRESDGYTF. The DNA for the CDR3 is TGTGCCAGCAGCCCCAGGGAATCCGATGGCTACACCTTC.

The DNA of the CDR3 is TGTGCCAGCAGGACAGGGGGCGCGGATAAGAACTATGGCTACACCTTC. Protein product: CASRTGGADKNYGYTF. V and J are TRBV7-9 and TRBJ1-2; 10 nucleotides match TRBD1. Germline V gives CDR1 SEHNR, CDR2 FQNEAQ (reference sequence). This CDR3 has 16 residues. Trimming at V came to 6 bases and at J to 2 bases, leaving 9 bases not matched to a gene.

The rearrangement links TRBV5-5 to TRBJ1-4, with D possibly TRBD1 on 5 matching bases. Trimming cost V 2 bases and J 8 bases, with 16 bases left between them. The CDR3 spans 15 residues. Germline V gives CDR1 SGHKS, CDR2 YYEKEE (reference sequence). CDR3 protein: CASSLRDARGEKLFF. The CDR3 DNA follows: TGTGCCAGCAGCTTAAGGGACGCCCGGGGGGAAAAACTGTTTTTT. The whole variable domain, filled in from reference TRBV5-5 and TRBJ1-4, reads DAGVTQSPTHLIKTRGQQVTLRCSPISGHKSVSWYQQVLGQGPQFIFQYYEKEERGRGNFPDRFSARQFPNYSSELNVNALLLGDSALYLCASSLRDARGEKLFFGSGTQLSVL.

The chain recombines TRBV24-1 with TRBJ2-1; D perhaps matches TRBD1 (5 bases). CDR3 length: 14 residues. The V end was cut by 9 bases, the J end by 4 bases, with 15 bases between. Looked up from germline, CDR1 is KGHDR and CDR2 is SFDVKD. The CDR3 DNA sequence: TGTGCCACCTCGACAGCCCTTTTGTACAATGAGCAGTTCTTC. As protein: CATSTALLYNEQFF.

The chain couples TRBV9 to TRBJ2-1; 13 positions match TRBD2. CDR1 is SGDLS and CDR2 is YYNGEE in the germline V gene. J gave up 2 bases and V 5 bases, and 1 base lay outside the gene matches. This CDR3 region has 15 residues. The CDR3 DNA reads TGTGCCAGCAGTGGACTAGCGGGGGCCTACAATGAGCAGTTCTTC. This encodes CASSGLAGAYNEQFF.

This sequence joins TRBV18 and TRBJ1-5; 9 positions match TRBD1. The CDR3 contains 15 residues. Germline V gene data show CDR1 as KGHSH and CDR2 as LQKENI. Losses at the gene ends were 4 bases for V and 10 bases for J; bases not matched to a gene: 11. CDR3 in DNA: TGTGCCAGCTCACGGGGACAGGGCGAGGGAGTACCCCAGCATTTT. It translates to CASSRGQGEGVPQHF.

This clone was seen just once. The J gene is TRBJ2-2, the V gene TRBV11-3, with D tentatively TRBD2 (5 bases). Per the germline V gene, CDR1 is SGHNT and CDR2 is YENEEA. This CDR3 has 15 amino acids. Trimming took off 10 bases at V and 4 bases at J, with 19 bases between the two ends. CDR3 loop: CATSAGPAGTGELFF. The DNA for the CDR3 is TGTGCCACCAGTGCGGGTCCAGCTGGCACCGGGGAGCTGTTTTTT.